These T cell receptor beta chains were read from a single sample in a study of shared clonotypes between healthy human individuals. Some clones are missing from TCRdb's copy, which holds only in-frame ones; the method was immunoSEQ multiplex PCR. The sample includes about 580,000 clones, about 98% of them seen just once. Sequenced: naive CD8+ T cells sorted from blood. The receptors come from a man aged 25-45 years in good health. CDR3s include the opening cysteine and the closing phenylalanine or tryptophan. Some rows have no size entry. The others give once, few or many, or a class for an expanded clone.

abundance	len	j_gene	v_gene	CDR3aa
NA	13	TRBJ1-3	TRBV6-5	CASSLYSGNTIYF
once	10	TRBJ2-5	TRBV7-9	CAIERETQYF
NA	15	TRBJ2-3	TRBV6-6	CASSYSGSSTDTQYF
NA	15	TRBJ2-3	TRBV18	CASSPYPAITDTQYF
NA	16	TRBJ1-5	TRBV7-2	CASSLGPGKGNQPQHF
NA	14	TRBJ2-7	TRBV27	CASSLSLDRYEQYF
NA	17	TRBJ1-4	TRBV7-9	CASSLVSGRSTNEKLFF
NA	14	TRBJ2-1	TRBV27	CASSSSGSYNEQFF
NA	17	TRBJ2-7	TRBV11-3	CASSLTPPGTGLHEQYF
NA	14	TRBJ2-7	TRBV7-9	CASSLPGSSYEQYF
NA	18	TRBJ2-3	TRBV12-2	CASRQLICGICITDTQYF
NA	13	TRBJ2-7	TRBV29-1	CSARRGGPYEQYF
NA	15	TRBJ2-7	TRBV7-8	CASSFLGTAFYEQYF
NA	15	TRBJ1-2	TRBV6-5	CASSYGTMTNYGYTF
NA	14	TRBJ1-5	TRBV5-1	CASSPGFGSQPQHF
NA	13	TRBJ2-7	TRBV13	CASSQTSGYEQYF
NA	15	TRBJ2-7	TRBV18	CASSPPASSSYEQYF
NA	15	TRBJ2-1	TRBV9	CASSVSGSPLNEQFF
NA	15	TRBJ2-7	TRBV11-2	CASSIWTAPSYEQYF
NA	18	TRBJ2-1	TRBV4-2	CASSPQDGPGQGYNEQFF
once	15	TRBJ2-2	TRBV4-1	CASSNSGTNTGELFF
NA	14	TRBJ2-7	TRBV29-1	CSVGTGELAYEQYF
NA	14	TRBJ1-1	TRBV5-1	CASYGTGGNTEAFF
NA	13	TRBJ2-7	TRBV2	CASTGVSAYEQYF
NA	11	TRBJ2-7	TRBV29-1	CSVVSSYEQYF
few	14	TRBJ2-7	TRBV2	CASAGGLFTYEQYF
once	15	TRBJ2-7	TRBV27	CASSPSGALVYEQYF
once	15	TRBJ2-7	TRBV4-3	CASSQDRAPAYEQYF
NA	14	TRBJ1-1	TRBV19	CATTQGAKNTEAFF
NA	13	TRBJ1-2	TRBV5-6	CASSSDRAYGYTF
NA	19	TRBJ2-2	TRBV7-3	CASSLGPPAGRANTGELFF
NA	16	TRBJ2-5	TRBV11-2	CASSSRVAGGEETQYF
once	15	TRBJ2-1	TRBV5-1	CASSLGRLEGHEQFF
NA	14	TRBJ1-5	TRBV7-6	CASSSGDGDQPQHF
NA	17	TRBJ2-3	TRBV7-6	CASSLEASGSNTDTQYF
NA	14	TRBJ2-7	TRBV11-2	CASKDSALSYEQYF
NA	14	TRBJ2-3	TRBV7-3	CASSLTPATDTQYF
once	15	TRBJ2-1	TRBV4-3	CASSQDGSSYNEQFF
NA	13	TRBJ1-5	TRBV5-1	CASSVGQGEPQHF
few	14	TRBJ2-7	TRBV9	CASSPEGQANEQYF
NA	16	TRBJ2-5	TRBV19	CASSSTLAGEGETQYF
NA	13	TRBJ1-5	TRBV5-1	CASSLALGQPQHF
NA	15	TRBJ2-7	TRBV4-1	CASSQETSSFYEQYF
NA	18	TRBJ2-6	TRBV7-1	CASSINGRGQSRANVLTF
NA	16	TRBJ2-7	TRBV5-4	CASSGYSGGLGNEQYF
NA	15	TRBJ1-1	TRBV9	CASSVGPTANTEAFF
NA	17	TRBJ2-7	TRBV7-9	CASSLTVAGPKDYEQYF
NA	15	TRBJ1-5	TRBV19	CASSIAGQNNQPQHF
NA	14	TRBJ2-7	TRBV9	CASSPGQGRYEQYF
NA	19	TRBJ2-7	TRBV2	CASSDGQIFTGGTSYEQYF
NA	17	TRBJ2-2	TRBV21-1	CASTLGYPGGGTGELFF
NA	15	TRBJ2-7	TRBV27	CASSSREGAGPEQYF
NA	17	TRBJ2-6	TRBV7-3	CASSLDLGWAGANVLTF